The clone carrying this T cell receptor beta chain appeared a few times. What it recognizes is unknown. Profiling relied on immunoSEQ multiplex PCR, and the TCRdb table lists in-frame clones only, not all of them. In the table there are roughly 51,000 clones, more than 45% of which are singletons. Cryopreserved PBMCs yielded around 2.1 micrograms of genomic DNA for TCR beta libraries. The CDR3 spans 12 residues. From germline, CDR1 is MNHEY and CDR2 SMNVEV (reference sequence). V gave up 8 bases and J gave up 5 bases, with 12 bases separating them. The data originate from a study of cytotoxic CD8 clonotypes in ibrutinib-treated CLL. On the study more broadly: Included were approximately ten relapsed/refractory and approximately 15 treatment-naive patients, of whom fewer than 18 were IGHV unmutated. Study outcomes and limitations: Among the clonotypes, public ones were uncommon and contracted or held stable on treatment.

This chain joins TRBV27 and TRBJ1-1; no reliable D call. The material was PBMCs, obtained after 12 months of ibrutinib treatment. This clonotype was obtained from a human donor with chronic lymphocytic leukemia. The CDR3 DNA is TGTGCCAGCCGGACTCTTGAAACTGAAGCTTTCTTT. It translates to CASRTLETEAFF.